A selection of T cell receptor beta chains follows, all from one sample in a study of shared clonotypes between healthy human individuals. Here immunoSEQ multiplex PCR was the method, and the copy in TCRdb shows in-frame clones only, minus some. The data contain 1,400,000 or so clones, approximately 98.5% of them singletons. The specimen sequenced was naive CD4+ T cells sorted from blood. The receptors shown here come from a man in his thirties or forties in good health. Each CDR3 is given with its conserved first and last residue. Fields, in order: D gene, J gene, V gene, clone size, CDR3 protein, CDR3 DNA. A D gene is named only where the DNA matches it firmly. The listing skips clone size in some rows; elsewhere it reads once, few, many or a size class.

>.|TRBJ2-3|TRBV18|.
CASSPRLATDTQYF
TGTGCCAGCTCACCAAGGCTAGCTACAGATACGCAGTATTTT
>.|TRBJ1-4|TRBV29-1|.
CSVLGAANEKLFF
TGCAGCGTCCTAGGGGCGGCTAATGAAAAACTGTTTTTT
>TRBD1|TRBJ2-7|TRBV2|.
CASSLAQGGFEQYF
TGTGCCAGCAGTTTGGCACAGGGGGGATTCGAGCAGTACTTC
>TRBD1|TRBJ1-2|TRBV27|once
CASKGTGSNYGYTF
TGTGCCAGTAAAGGGACAGGGTCTAACTATGGCTACACCTTC
>TRBD2|TRBJ2-2|TRBV18|.
CASSPHGGLAGSGELFF
TGTGCCAGCTCGCCTCATGGCGGACTAGCGGGTTCCGGGGAGCTGTTTTTT
>.|TRBJ2-2|TRBV19|.
CASGSLNTGELFF
TGTGCCAGCGGTTCCCTTAACACCGGGGAGCTGTTTTTT
>.|TRBJ2-2|TRBV28|.
CASSWRLTGELFF
TGTGCCAGCAGTTGGAGGCTCACCGGGGAGCTGTTTTTT
>TRBD1|TRBJ2-7|TRBV5-8|once
CASSPGTGVGEQYF
TGTGCCAGCAGTCCCGGGACAGGGGTCGGCGAGCAGTACTTC
>TRBD1|TRBJ1-1|TRBV10-1|.
CASSEFRTGGTEAFF
TGCGCCAGCAGTGAGTTCAGGACAGGGGGCACTGAAGCTTTCTTT
>.|TRBJ2-3|TRBV9|.
CASSGGRLFTSQYF
TGTGCCAGCAGCGGGGGAAGACTATTCACTTCGCAGTATTTT
>.|TRBJ2-1|TRBV9|.
CASSVGVKQFF
TGTGCCAGCAGCGTTGGGGTAAAGCAGTTCTTC
>.|TRBJ2-7|TRBV28|.
CASSLGPYRRAYEQYF
TGTGCCAGCAGTCTTGGGCCCTACAGGAGAGCCTACGAGCAGTACTTC
>.|TRBJ1-1|TRBV6-4|.
CASSAEENTEAFF
TGTGCCAGCAGTGCTGAGGAAAACACTGAAGCTTTCTTT
>.|TRBJ1-1|TRBV2|.
CASSVYRWLAFF
TGTGCCAGCAGTGTGTATCGATGGTTGGCTTTCTTT
>.|TRBJ2-7|TRBV7-8|.
CASGWGTGTSYEQYF
TGTGCCAGCGGCTGGGGAACAGGGACCTCCTACGAGCAGTACTTC
>TRBD2|TRBJ2-1|TRBV30|.
CAWTLLTSGRYNEQFF
TGTGCCTGGACCCTCCTGACTAGCGGGAGATACAATGAGCAGTTCTTC
>TRBD1|TRBJ1-5|TRBV28|few
CASSPGTGAYQPQHF
TGTGCCAGCAGTCCCGGGACAGGCGCCTATCAGCCCCAGCATTTT
>TRBD2|TRBJ2-1|TRBV9|once
CASSVGSRAGANNEQFF
TGTGCCAGCAGCGTAGGATCACGAGCGGGGGCCAACAATGAGCAGTTCTTC
>TRBD2|TRBJ2-1|TRBV5-1|.
CASSLELAGNNEQFF
TGCGCCAGCAGCTTGGAACTAGCGGGAAACAATGAGCAGTTCTTC
>.|TRBJ2-5|TRBV5-4|.
CASSLGPSPETQYF
TGTGCCAGCAGCTTGGGGCCTAGTCCAGAGACCCAGTACTTC
>.|TRBJ1-1|TRBV18|.
CASSWGVRMNTEAFF
TGTGCCAGCTCATGGGGGGTCCGGATGAACACTGAAGCTTTCTTT
>.|TRBJ1-5|TRBV27|.
CASSLGQGRDQPQHF
TGTGCCAGCAGTTTAGGGCAGGGGAGGGATCAGCCCCAGCATTTT
>.|TRBJ2-1|TRBV5-1|.
CASSLGPESGTEVQFF
TGCGCCAGCAGCTTGGGTCCGGAGTCTGGCACAGAAGTGCAGTTCTTC
>.|TRBJ2-2|TRBV5-4|.
CASSLDHTGELFF
TGTGCCAGCAGCTTGGATCACACCGGGGAGCTGTTTTTT
>.|TRBJ2-1|TRBV7-8|.
CASSLNPTAQPYNEQFF
TGTGCCAGCAGCTTGAACCCGACAGCCCAACCCTACAATGAGCAGTTCTTC
>.|TRBJ2-7|TRBV19|.
CASTFGASYEQYF
TGTGCCAGTACGTTCGGGGCGTCCTACGAGCAGTACTTC
>TRBD1|TRBJ1-2|TRBV7-9|.
CASSRDLGTGINGYTF
TGTGCCAGCAGCCGTGACCTCGGGACAGGGATCAATGGCTACACCTTC
>TRBD2|TRBJ2-1|TRBV6-1|.
CASSQREGYLNEQFF
TGTGCCAGCAGTCAGCGGGAGGGGTATCTGAATGAGCAGTTCTTC
>.|TRBJ1-1|TRBV6-6|.
CASSYPTGNTEAFF
TGTGCCAGCAGTTACCCGACAGGGAACACTGAAGCTTTCTTT
>TRBD1|TRBJ2-2|TRBV7-2|.
CASSQRQGAIANTGELFF
TGTGCCAGCAGCCAACGACAGGGGGCTATCGCGAACACCGGGGAGCTGTTTTTT
>.|TRBJ2-1|TRBV5-1|.
CASSFSRGLEQFF
TGCGCCAGCAGCTTCAGCCGAGGGCTTGAGCAGTTCTTC
>.|TRBJ2-7|TRBV29-1|.
CSVEAGVDEQYF
TGCAGCGTTGAGGCAGGGGTTGACGAGCAGTACTTC
>.|TRBJ1-4|TRBV9|.
CASSVDPTGPREKLFF
TGTGCCAGCAGCGTAGACCCAACAGGGCCGAGGGAAAAACTGTTTTTT
>.|TRBJ1-1|TRBV6-5|.
CASSLHGTEAFF
TGTGCCAGCAGTTTGCATGGCACTGAAGCTTTCTTT
>.|TRBJ2-7|TRBV19|.
CASSPLPGHLYEQYF
TGTGCCAGTAGTCCCCTGCCGGGACACCTCTACGAGCAGTACTTC
>.|TRBJ1-1|TRBV6-5|.
CASSRQRLNTEAFF
TGTGCCAGCAGCAGACAGAGATTGAACACTGAAGCTTTCTTT
>.|TRBJ2-6|TRBV10-3|.
CAITPGPLSGANVLTF
TGTGCCATCACTCCGGGACCCCTCTCTGGGGCCAACGTCCTGACTTTC
>.|TRBJ2-7|TRBV6-5|.
CASSYSRESTYEQYF
TGTGCCAGCAGTTACTCAAGGGAATCCACCTACGAGCAGTACTTC
>.|TRBJ2-3|TRBV10-3|.
CAIRTPGSRSTDTQYF
TGTGCCATCAGGACGCCGGGATCGCGGAGCACAGATACGCAGTATTTT
>TRBD1|TRBJ2-5|TRBV5-1|.
CASSLEGQGETQYF
TGCGCCAGCAGCTTGGAGGGACAGGGGGAGACCCAGTACTTC